These 30 T cell receptor beta chains originate from one sample sequenced in a study of blood T cell repertoires in COVID-19. Here immunoSEQ multiplex PCR was the method, and the copy in TCRdb shows in-frame clones only, minus some. The profile shows roughly 280,000 clones, 80% to 95% of them singletons. Sample: PBMCs or T cells enriched from blood (not recorded which). Receptors originate from a man aged 35-49 years who had been exposed to COVID-19.

The V gene is TRBV14, the J gene TRBJ2-3; 10 nucleotides agree with TRBD2. The germline gives CDR1 SGHDN, CDR2 FVKESK. CDR3 length: 16 amino acids. V lost 4 bases to trimming and J lost 2 bases; unmatched junction nucleotides: 6. The CDR3 protein is CASSLPGLAVTDTQYF. CDR3 DNA: TGTGCCAGCAGCCTCCCCGGACTAGCGGTCACAGATACGCAGTATTTT.

The chain's CDR3 is CASSSRGAGELFF. DNA of the CDR3: TGTGCCAGCAGCTCCAGGGGGGCCGGGGAGCTGTTTTTT. The chain links TRBV5-4 to TRBJ2-2, with a tentative D call TRBD1 (7 bases). Between the trimmed V and J ends, which lost 3 bases and 6 bases, there was a span of 9 bases. Germline assignment: CDR1 SGHNT and CDR2 YYREEE (reference sequence). The length of the CDR3 is 13 residues.

V gene TRBV30 combines with J gene TRBJ1-1; D is ambiguous. Between the trimmed V and J ends, which lost 0 bases and 4 bases, there was a span of 3 bases. This CDR3 is built from 11 residues. CDR1 is GTSNPN, CDR2 SVGIG, per germline (reference sequence). In DNA form, the CDR3 reads TGTGCCTGGAGTGTCGGCACTGAAGCTTTCTTT. Translation gives CAWSVGTEAFF. The variable domain in full, completed from reference TRBV30 and TRBJ1-1, reads SQTIHQWPATLVQPVGSPLSLECTVEGTSNPNLYWYRQAAGRGLQLLFYSVGIGQISSEVPQNLSASRPQDRQFILSSKKLLLSDSGFYLCAWSVGTEAFFGQGTRLTVV.

The chain couples TRBV3-1 (or the pseudogene TRBV3-2) to TRBJ2-2, with 11 bases identical to TRBD2. V shed 4 bases and J 6 bases; nucleotides not matched to a gene: 4. The length of the CDR3 is 15 residues. Looked up from germline, CDR1 is LGHDT and CDR2 is YNNKEL (reference sequence). DNA for the CDR3: TGTGCCAGCAGCCCCACACTAGCGGGAGCCGGGGAGCTGTTTTTT. It translates to CASSPTLAGAGELFF.

Regarding this clone: Other DNA sequences in this sample translate to the same CDR3. V and J are TRBV9 and TRBJ2-3; D unclear. Trimming removed 3 bases at V and 0 bases at J, with 5 bases between. CDR3 length: 13 amino acids. Germline V gives CDR1 SGDLS, CDR2 YYNGEE. The CDR3 DNA sequence: TGTGCCAGCAGCGCGACTAGCACAGATACGCAGTATTTT. It specifies CASSATSTDTQYF.

The rearrangement joins TRBV5-1 to TRBJ2-1; the match to TRBD2 covers 8 bases. The CDR3 has 17 amino acids. The V segment lost 0 bases and the J segment 0 bases; nucleotides outside the gene matches: 5. CDR1 and CDR2 from the germline V gene are SGHRS and YFSETQ. The CDR3 sequence is CASSLGSTSGSYNEQFF. As DNA, the CDR3 is TGCGCCAGCAGCTTGGGATCTACTAGCGGCTCCTACAATGAGCAGTTCTTC.

This clone was detected only once. The V gene is TRBV28, the J gene TRBJ2-7; possibly TRBD1 for D (5 bases). The CDR3 loop spans 13 amino acids. CDR1 and CDR2 from the germline V gene are MDHEN and SYDVKM. Trimming cost V 2 bases and J 5 bases, with 10 bases left between them. The CDR3 DNA is TGTGCCAGCAGTTTACAGGGCGTCCACGAGCAGTACTTC. Its protein is CASSLQGVHEQYF.

The chain combines TRBV6-5 with TRBJ1-5; D might be TRBD1 (5 bases). Germline values: CDR1 MNHEY, CDR2 SVGAGI. Trimming removed 6 bases from V and 0 bases from J, with 12 bases in between. The CDR3 runs to 15 residues. DNA of the CDR3: TGTGCCAGCAGAGAGACAGTGAATAGCAATCAGCCCCAGCATTTT. This codes for CASRETVNSNQPQHF.

The CDR3 loop is CAISESAGEVTEAFF. CDR3 coding DNA: TGTGCCATCAGTGAGTCGGCAGGGGAAGTAACTGAAGCTTTCTTT. The chain recombines TRBV10-3 with TRBJ1-1; tentative D call: TRBD1 (6 bases). Trimming left V 0 bases short and J 5 bases short, with 13 bases between. This CDR3 contains 15 residues. Germline assignment: CDR1 ENHRY and CDR2 SYGVKD.

The chain links TRBV28 to TRBJ1-4; perhaps TRBD1 as D (6 bases). Trimming took 6 bases from V and 7 from J, leaving 18 bases between them. The germline gives CDR1 MDHEN, CDR2 SYDVKM. CDR3 length: 15 amino acids. The CDR3 coding sequence is TGTGCCAGCAGGAGTCAACAGGGTGGTTTTGAAAAACTGTTTTTT. Its protein is CASRSQQGGFEKLFF.

V usage is TRBV10-3 and J usage is TRBJ1-3; no clear D gene. Germline V lookup: CDR1 ENHRY, CDR2 SYGVKD. The CDR3 extends over 17 amino acids. Deletions cut 7 bases from V and 3 bases from J, with 22 bases between. The CDR3 sequence: CAITGGEPNSFGNTIYF. In DNA form, the CDR3 reads TGTGCCATCACGGGTGGTGAGCCTAACTCTTTTGGAAACACCATATATTTT.

The CDR3 spells CASSLAGGPSEQYF. CDR3 DNA sequence: TGTGCCAGCAGCCTAGCGGGAGGGCCGAGCGAGCAGTACTTC. The chain employs TRBV5-6 and TRBJ2-7, with 12 positions matching TRBD2. Looked up from germline, CDR1 is SGHDT and CDR2 is YYEEEE. The ends lost 4 bases at V and 6 bases at J; junction bases unmatched: 5. This CDR3 has 14 residues.

V is TRBV19 and J is TRBJ2-7; maybe TRBD2 (6 bases). The CDR3 totals 14 residues. CDR1 and CDR2 from the germline V gene are LNHDA and SQIVND (reference sequence). The V end lost 3 bases, the J end lost 3 bases, and 12 bases lay between the germline ends. Written as DNA, the CDR3 is TGTGCCAGTAGTATTGGGGACTCCAACTACGAGCAGTACTTC. Translating it yields CASSIGDSNYEQYF. Filled out from reference TRBV19 and TRBJ2-7, the complete variable domain reads DGGITQSPKYLFRKEGQNVTLSCEQNLNHDAMYWYRQDPGQGLRLIYYSQIVNDFQKGDIAEGYSVSREKKESFPLTVTSAQKNPTAFYLCASSIGDSNYEQYFGPGTRLTVT.

The chain has TRBV5-6 and TRBJ2-3; D is possibly TRBD2 (5 bases). The length of the CDR3 is 15 residues. Germline V CDR1 and CDR2: SGHDT, YYEEEE. V dropped 0 bases and J dropped 0 bases, with 8 bases sitting between them. This CDR3 reads CASSLVSGSTDTQYF. In DNA form, the CDR3 reads TGTGCCAGCAGCTTGGTTTCGGGGAGCACAGATACGCAGTATTTT.

The V call is TRBV5-1, the J call TRBJ2-7; TRBD2 is a possible D gene (6 bases). Trimming removed 4 bases from V and 6 bases from J, with 29 bases in between. Germline V gene lookup returns CDR1 SGHRS and CDR2 YFSETQ. The CDR3 extends over 18 amino acids. In DNA form, the CDR3 reads TGCGCCAGCAGCATGCCCTCCCGGTCATCGGGAGCATTTCTCGAGCAGTACTTC. It is translated as CASSMPSRSSGAFLEQYF.

This chain connects TRBV27 to TRBJ1-5; no clear D. V shed 0 bases and J shed 4 bases, with 10 bases lying between them. The germline V gene has CDR1 MNHEY and CDR2 SMNVEV (reference sequence). The CDR3 contains 15 residues. CDR3 loop: CASSLSRVRNQPQHF. CDR3 bases: TGTGCCAGCAGTTTATCACGGGTGCGAAATCAGCCCCAGCATTTT.

The count of this clone is one. The chain is built from TRBV10-3 and TRBJ2-6; TRBD1 matches at 8 bases. CDR1 is ENHRY and CDR2 is SYGVKD in the germline V gene. With V trimmed by 6 bases and J by 7 bases, 11 bases remained unmatched. This CDR3 is 16 amino acids long. Written as DNA, the CDR3 is TGTGCCATCAGCGAACGGACAGGGAAATTCGCCAACGTCCTGACTTTC. This sequence encodes CAISERTGKFANVLTF.

The CDR3 spells CASSSAHRGKETQYF. DNA for the CDR3: TGTGCCAGTAGTAGCGCGCACAGGGGGAAAGAGACCCAGTACTTC. V is TRBV19 and J is TRBJ2-5; TRBD1 agrees at 8 bases. CDR1 LNHDA and CDR2 SQIVND come from the germline V gene (reference sequence). This CDR3 region has 15 residues. V shed 4 bases, J shed 3 bases, and the junction held 7 bases outside the gene matches.

The chain employs TRBV29-1 and TRBJ2-7; 13 bases match TRBD2. Germline V gene sequence: CDR1 SQVTM, CDR2 ANQGSEA. This CDR3 is built from 15 residues. With V trimmed by 6 bases and J by 1 base, 6 bases remained unmatched. CDR3 in amino acids: CSVLLAGGPSYEQYF. Written as DNA, the CDR3 is TGCAGCGTGTTACTAGCGGGAGGGCCTTCCTACGAGCAGTACTTC.

The chain joins TRBV28 to TRBJ2-5; 9 positions agree with TRBD2. There are 14 residues in the CDR3. Per the germline V gene, CDR1 is MDHEN and CDR2 is SYDVKM. Germline trimming cut 6 bases from V and 2 bases from J; bases unmatched to any gene: 4. The CDR3 is CASRRGLAQETQYF. Written as DNA, the CDR3 is TGTGCCAGCAGGCGGGGACTAGCACAAGAGACCCAGTACTTC.

This clone was seen only once. This chain connects TRBV19 to TRBJ1-1; D might be TRBD1 (6 bases). The germline V gene has CDR1 LNHDA and CDR2 SQIVND (reference sequence). The V end was cut by 4 bases, the J end by 0 bases, with 9 bases between. This CDR3 contains 14 residues. For the CDR3, the DNA is TGTGCCAGTAGTAGGCAGGGGCTGAACACTGAAGCTTTCTTT. It specifies CASSRQGLNTEAFF.

V and J are TRBV5-5 and TRBJ1-1; a weak D match, TRBD1 (6 bases). Trimming pared 3 bases from V and 1 base from J, leaving 13 bases between. There are 15 residues in the CDR3. Looked up from germline, CDR1 is SGHKS and CDR2 is YYEKEE (reference sequence). CDR3 bases: TGTGCCAGCAGCTACAACAGGGAATGGAACACTGAAGCTTTCTTT. This codes for CASSYNREWNTEAFF.

V is TRBV11-2 and J is TRBJ2-1; 14 positions agree with TRBD2. The CDR3 consists of 18 residues. The J segment lost 2 bases and the V segment lost 0 bases, leaving 3 bases of the junction unmatched. Germline CDR1 and CDR2: SGHAT and FQNNGV. The CDR3 nucleotides read TGTGCCAGCAGCTTAGATCGACTAGCGGGAGGGCCCTACAATGAGCAGTTCTTC. Translating it yields CASSLDRLAGGPYNEQFF.

J is TRBJ2-7 and V is TRBV10-3, with 10 positions matching TRBD2. This CDR3 has 15 residues. With 6 bases clipped from V and 0 bases from J, the junction kept 5 bases outside the gene matches. CDR1 ENHRY and CDR2 SYGVKD come from the germline V gene. CDR3 sequence reads: CAISFRTSGSYEQYF. CDR3 DNA: TGTGCCATCAGCTTCCGGACTAGCGGCTCCTACGAGCAGTACTTC.

The chain joins TRBV6-1 to TRBJ1-4; 9 bases line up with TRBD1. Germline loops: CDR1 MNHNS, CDR2 SASEGT. J was trimmed by 7 bases and V by 0 bases; bases with no gene match: 3. The CDR3 is 15 amino acids. Written as DNA, the CDR3 is TGTGCCAGCAGTGAAGCGGACAGGGGATTTGAAAAACTGTTTTTT. This encodes CASSEADRGFEKLFF.

The rearrangement joins TRBV7-2 to TRBJ1-1, with 7 bases identical to TRBD1. V gave up 1 base and J gave up 4 bases; unmatched junction bases: 6. This CDR3 has 15 residues. Germline V gives CDR1 SGHTA, CDR2 FQGNSA. CDR3 amino acids: CASSLEDRASTEAFF. The DNA for the CDR3 is TGTGCCAGCAGCTTAGAAGACAGGGCCAGCACTGAAGCTTTCTTT.

The chain carries TRBV10-3 and TRBJ2-3; TRBD2 matches at 10 bases. The CDR3 has 15 residues. The germline gives CDR1 ENHRY, CDR2 SYGVKD. V lost 5 bases to trimming and J lost 2 bases; unmatched junction nucleotides: 4. The CDR3 reads CAISFTSGDTDTQYF. The CDR3 DNA reads TGTGCCATCAGTTTTACTAGCGGGGACACAGATACGCAGTATTTT.

The chain is built from TRBV28 and TRBJ1-2; D is unresolved. The CDR3 spans 14 residues. Germline V CDR1 and CDR2: MDHEN, SYDVKM. With 4 bases removed from V and 4 bases from J, the gap between germline ends came to 13 bases. CDR3 bases: TGTGCCAGCAGTTCCACTTGGGAGGCCTATGGCTACACCTTC. It encodes CASSSTWEAYGYTF.

The V gene is TRBV3-1 (or the pseudogene TRBV3-2), the J gene TRBJ1-2, with 7 bases fitting TRBD1. The CDR3 loop spans 14 amino acids. Germline-derived CDR1 and CDR2 are LGHDT and YNNKEL (reference sequence). Trimming at V came to 0 bases and at J to 4 bases, leaving 2 bases not matched to a gene. The CDR3 nucleotides read TGTGCCAGCAGCCAAGAAGGGACAGCCTATGGCTACACCTTC. Translated: CASSQEGTAYGYTF.

This chain joins TRBV11-3 and TRBJ2-2; D is possibly TRBD2 (6 bases). Germline assignment: CDR1 SGHNT and CDR2 YENEEA. This CDR3 spans 15 amino acids. Trimming removed 1 base at V and 2 bases at J, with 8 bases between. CDR3 DNA sequence: TGTGCCAGCAGCTTAGTAGGGACTAACACCGGGGAGCTGTTTTTT. This codes for CASSLVGTNTGELFF.